Here is one TCR beta chain with its context. The sample comes from a study of cytomegalovirus exposure and HLA in healthy donors. The CDR3 has 16 amino acids. J was trimmed by 3 bases and V by 5 bases; bases with no gene match: 6. Germline loops: CDR1 SEHNR, CDR2 FQNEAQ (reference sequence). The PCR had 60 Vbeta and 13 Jbeta primers. Only in-frame clones appear in the TCRdb table, and some are missing; sequencing was by immunoSEQ multiplex PCR. The profile covers under 150,000 clones, with approximately 75% appearing a single time and around 6.4% taken by the ten largest. The source material was PBMCs. This sequence was found in a woman between 40 and 50 years old in good health and CMV-seropositive. The J gene is TRBJ2-3, the V gene TRBV7-9, with 12 bases matching TRBD2. CDR3 amino acids: CASSPGTSGWTDTQYF. CDR3 nucleotides: TGTGCCAGCAGCCCTGGGACTAGCGGGTGGACAGATACGCAGTATTTT.